This paragraph reports one T cell receptor (beta chain). Antigen unknown. The sample is drawn from a study of CXCR3-negative and CXCR3-positive naive CD8 T cells. Study observations and caveats: In CXCR3-positive naive cells, the TRB CDR3s were more hydrophobic than in CXCR3-negative naive cells. Memory CD8+ cells showed much lower diversity, while both naive subsets were comparably high. TRB CDR3 properties served as the basis for inferring TCR strength, and surface CD5 was comparable between naive subsets.

The libraries of TRB cDNA were constructed through 5' RACE using UMI labels. Each CDR3 protein gets one entry in TCRdb, which reprocessed the 5' RACE reads and gives no DNA. The listing contains just under 90,000 distinct CDR3 sequences. The TCR was taken from a human donor in good health. Some clones in this sample may be carry-over from other donors' samples. Sequenced material: naive CXCR3+ CD8+ T cells from blood. The subset was: CD45RO-CCR7+CD27+CD95- naive CD8+ T cells expressing CXCR3 (TNR3+).

CDR3 region: CASSESSGGSSNQPQHF. The chain joins TRBV10-1 to TRBJ1-5. The CDR3 is made up of 17 amino acids. Germline values: CDR1 WNHNN, CDR2 SYGVQD (reference sequence).